What follows are 14 T cell receptor beta chains derived from one specimen sequenced in a study of T-cell reconstitution after alpha-beta-depleted transplantation in children. Preparing the TCRbeta library involved the use of unique molecular identifiers. TCRdb called the PCR reads again in MiXCR, with one record for every CDR3 protein. Seen here are 450,000 to 700,000 distinct CDR3 sequences, 20% to 30% observed once, and the top ten hold under 45%. Source: PBMCs, taken before TCRalphabeta/CD19-depleted stem cell transplant. These receptors came from a boy under two years old with Wiskott-Aldrich syndrome, due to receive a stem cell transplant.

A few counts support this clonotype. The chain has TRBV9 and TRBJ2-1; 10 positions agree with TRBD2. The CDR3 is 14 amino acids. Germline values: CDR1 SGDLS, CDR2 YYNGEE. Losses at the gene ends were 3 bases for V and 12 bases for J; bases not matched to a gene: 9. CDR3 sequence reads: CASSGTSGSSAQFF. CDR3 nucleotides: TGTGCCAGCAGCGGGACTAGCGGCTCCAGTGCGCAGTTCTTC.

V and J are TRBV6-5 and TRBJ1-1; no definite D call. With 2 bases removed from V and 5 bases from J, the gap between germline ends came to 9 bases. CDR1 and CDR2 from the germline V gene are MNHEY and SVGAGI. The CDR3 spans 13 residues. CDR3 loop: CASSYRSGTEAFF. CDR3 nucleotides: TGTGCCAGCAGTTACCGGAGTGGGACTGAAGCTTTCTTT.

This rearrangement joins TRBV20-1 to TRBJ2-1; 9 nucleotides line up with TRBD2. Trimming cost V 1 base and J 8 bases; bases outside gene matches: 6. The CDR3 runs to 14 residues. Germline values: CDR1 DFQATT, CDR2 SNEGSKA (reference sequence). The CDR3 coding sequence is TGCAGTGCTAGAGGTCTAGCGGGATTGTATGAGCAGTTCTTC. Its translation is CSARGLAGLYEQFF.

In this sample, this clonotype turned up a few times. This sequence joins TRBV5-1 and TRBJ2-3; 7 nucleotides align to TRBD2. V lost 5 bases, J lost 0 bases, and 12 bases stayed unmatched. Germline CDR1 reads SGHRS; CDR2 reads YFSETQ. The CDR3 is 17 residues long. The CDR3, as DNA: TGCGCCAGCAGGTTGACTAGCTCCTCCTTTAGCACAGATACGCAGTATTTT. Its protein product is CASRLTSSSFSTDTQYF.

The chain recombines TRBV10-3 with TRBJ2-2; 9 nucleotides line up with TRBD1. Germline CDR1 reads ENHRY; CDR2 reads SYGVKD. The J segment lost 4 bases and the V segment lost 1 base, leaving 10 bases of the junction unmatched. The CDR3 runs 18 residues. Here the CDR3 DNA reads TGTGCCATCAGTGAGTTTTTCGGGACAGGGAAGACCACCGGGGAGCTGTTTTTT. As protein: CAISEFFGTGKTTGELFF.

In this sample, this clonotype turned up a few times. This chain links TRBV5-1 with TRBJ1-1; possibly TRBD1 for D (6 bases). Per the germline V gene, CDR1 is SGHRS and CDR2 is YFSETQ. This CDR3 comprises 13 residues. V gave up 6 bases and J gave up 1 base, with 10 bases separating them. The CDR3 DNA reads TGCGCCAGCATCGGGGGCCGGAACACTGAAGCTTTCTTT. Encoded protein: CASIGGRNTEAFF.

This clonotype was seen a handful of times. The chain uses TRBV3-1 and TRBJ1-2; no firm D call. CDR3 length: 12 residues. The germline V gene has CDR1 LGHDT and CDR2 YNNKEL (reference sequence). V was clipped by 2 bases and J by 0 bases, with 1 base between them. Here the CDR3 reads CASSQPNYGYTF. The CDR3 nucleotides read TGTGCCAGCAGCCAACCTAACTATGGCTACACCTTC.

The rearrangement joins TRBV6-5 to TRBJ1-5; TRBD1 is a possible D gene (5 bases). V was trimmed by 2 bases and J by 4 bases, leaving 12 bases between them. CDR1 is MNHEY and CDR2 is SVGAGI in the germline V gene. The CDR3 spans 15 residues. This chain's CDR3 is CASSYGDPLNQPQHF. CDR3 sequence (DNA): TGTGCCAGCAGTTACGGGGACCCCCTAAATCAGCCCCAGCATTTT.

This chain links TRBV29-1 with TRBJ2-5; 8 nucleotides agree with TRBD1. Germline CDR1 reads SQVTM; CDR2 reads ANQGSEA. The ends lost 4 bases at V and 7 bases at J; junction bases unmatched: 17. The CDR3 length is 16 residues. DNA of the CDR3: TGCAGCGTTGCCCATGTCGGGGGACAGGCAGGTGTGACCCAGTACTTC. Its translation is CSVAHVGGQAGVTQYF.

The chain employs TRBV29-1 and TRBJ2-5; no clear D gene. V was pared by 3 bases and J by 5 bases, with 13 bases between. This CDR3 is 13 amino acids long. From germline, CDR1 is SQVTM and CDR2 ANQGSEA. CDR3 DNA: TGCAGCGTTGAGGGCACTAAAGAGGAGACCCAGTACTTC. This translates into CSVEGTKEETQYF. Full variable domain (remainder filled in from reference TRBV29-1 and TRBJ2-5): SAVISQKPSRDICQRGTSLTIQCQVDSQVTMMFWYRQQPGQSLTLIATANQGSEATYESGFVIDKFPISRPNLTFSTLTVSNMSPEDSSIYLCSVEGTKEETQYFGPGTRLLVL.

This clonotype was counted a few times. The chain has TRBV4-2 and TRBJ2-7, with TRBD2 matching over 13 bases. CDR1 is LGHNA and CDR2 is YNFKEQ in the germline V gene. The V and J ends lost 0 bases and 5 bases, in that order; junction bases with no gene match: 10. The CDR3 extends over 18 amino acids. Written as DNA, the CDR3 is TGTGCCAGCAGCCAAGATCCCTCGACTAGCGGGAGGTCCCACGAGCAGTACTTC. As protein: CASSQDPSTSGRSHEQYF.

The chain combines TRBV12-3 or TRBV12-4 with TRBJ2-1; perhaps TRBD1 as D (6 bases). The CDR3 is 15 residues long. V gave up 2 bases and J gave up 0 bases, with 8 bases separating them. The CDR3 DNA is TGTGCCAGCAGTTTAATAGGGGGCTCCTACAATGAGCAGTTCTTC. As protein: CASSLIGGSYNEQFF.

This clonotype occurred a few times. The chain links TRBV7-2 to TRBJ1-5, with D possibly being TRBD1 (6 bases). V was clipped by 5 bases and J by 3 bases, with 11 bases between them. The CDR3 is 14 residues long. Looked up from germline, CDR1 is SGHTA and CDR2 is FQGNSA. The DNA of the CDR3 is TGTGCCAGCAGCCCTACAGGGTTCAATCAGCCCCAGCATTTT. Its protein product is CASSPTGFNQPQHF.

The chain links TRBV5-1 to TRBJ2-1, with 11 bases that match TRBD2. Germline CDR1 and CDR2: SGHRS and YFSETQ. V lost 7 bases to trimming and J lost 0 bases; unmatched junction nucleotides: 15. The CDR3 length is 19 residues. CDR3 in amino acids: CASGKWGLADLSSYNEQFF. In DNA form, the CDR3 reads TGCGCCAGCGGGAAATGGGGACTAGCGGACCTGAGCTCCTACAATGAGCAGTTCTTC.